These T cell receptor beta chains were read from a single sample in a study of cytomegalovirus exposure and HLA in healthy donors. The protocol was immunoSEQ multiplex PCR, while the TCRdb copy is restricted to in-frame clones and leaves out a portion. The profile shows approximately 89,000 clones, roughly 80% of them singletons. Source material: PBMCs. Receptors were obtained from a human donor in good health. The CDR3 runs from the conserved cysteine through the conserved F or W. The order of the fields is CDR3 DNA, CDR3 protein, clone size, D gene, J gene, V gene. D genes are given only for firm matches. Part of the rows lack a size; the others show once, few, many or a class for expanded clones.

DNA: TGTGCCTGGAAACCCCCTAACAGGGGGGGTGAGACCCAGTACTTC
CDR3: CAWKPPNRGGETQYF
size: -
D: -
J: TRBJ2-5
V: TRBV30

DNA: TGTGCCACCAGCAGAGATCCCCACGGAATAGCGGGGAGACAGAACACCGGGGAGCTGTTTTTT
CDR3: CATSRDPHGIAGRQNTGELFF
size: -
D: TRBD2
J: TRBJ2-2
V: TRBV15

DNA: TGTGCCAGCAGCCCTTATAAGACATCCGGCGGGGAGGGTGGCTACACCTTC
CDR3: CASSPYKTSGGEGGYTF
size: -
D: -
J: TRBJ1-2
V: TRBV9

DNA: TGTGCCAGCAGTTTTCCCGGGACAGGGGGAAACATTCAGTACTTC
CDR3: CASSFPGTGGNIQYF
size: -
D: TRBD1
J: TRBJ2-4
V: TRBV28

DNA: TGTGCCTGCTTAAAGAGCTCCTACGAGCAGTACTTC
CDR3: CACLKSSYEQYF
size: -
D: -
J: TRBJ2-7
V: TRBV30

DNA: TGTGCCAGCAGCGGTGACTCCTACGAGCAGTACTTC
CDR3: CASSGDSYEQYF
size: few
D: -
J: TRBJ2-7
V: TRBV6-1

DNA: TGTGCCAGCAGCTTAGCGGGGGCGGCTCAGCCCCAGCATTTT
CDR3: CASSLAGAAQPQHF
size: -
D: -
J: TRBJ1-5
V: TRBV7-9

DNA: TGTGCTAGTGCTTACCCCGTCCAGGGGGCGAAGTATAATTCACCCCTCCACTTT
CDR3: CASAYPVQGAKYNSPLHF
size: -
D: TRBD1
J: TRBJ1-6
V: TRBV12-5

DNA: TGCGCCAGCAGGACAGGGGTGACCGGGGAGCTGTTTTTT
CDR3: CASRTGVTGELFF
size: -
D: TRBD1
J: TRBJ2-2
V: TRBV5-1

DNA: TGTGCCAGCAGCTGGTCTAGCGCGCCGACCTCCTACGAGCAGTACTTC
CDR3: CASSWSSAPTSYEQYF
size: -
D: -
J: TRBJ2-7
V: TRBV7-9

DNA: TGTGCCAGCAGCTTAGATCTCCCACTAGCGGGGGGTGACTACAATGAGCAGTTCTTC
CDR3: CASSLDLPLAGGDYNEQFF
size: -
D: TRBD2
J: TRBJ2-1
V: TRBV7-8

DNA: TGTGCCAGCAGCTTGGGGACTAGCCTCAGAGACGAGCAGTACTTC
CDR3: CASSLGTSLRDEQYF
size: -
D: TRBD2
J: TRBJ2-7
V: TRBV5-6

DNA: TGTGCCAGCAGCCCGTCGGCGGGAAACACCGGGGAGCTGTTTTTT
CDR3: CASSPSAGNTGELFF
size: -
D: -
J: TRBJ2-2
V: TRBV7-9

DNA: TGTGCCTGGAGTCTCCCGAGGACAGGTAGCTTGAACACTGAAGCTTTCTTT
CDR3: CAWSLPRTGSLNTEAFF
size: -
D: TRBD1
J: TRBJ1-1
V: TRBV30

DNA: TGTGCCAGCAGTTACTCCCAGGGGGCTCTCTACGAGCAGTACTTC
CDR3: CASSYSQGALYEQYF
size: once
D: TRBD1
J: TRBJ2-7
V: TRBV6-5

DNA: TGTGCCAGCAGCTTTGCCCCCGTTAGCGGGAGTGGAGAGACCCAGTACTTC
CDR3: CASSFAPVSGSGETQYF
size: -
D: TRBD2
J: TRBJ2-5
V: TRBV7-9

DNA: TGTGCCAGTTATCGACAGGGGGCGATGGACGAGCAGTACTTC
CDR3: CASYRQGAMDEQYF
size: -
D: TRBD1
J: TRBJ2-7
V: TRBV6-1

DNA: TGCGCCAGCAGCTCGTCTAGCGGGAACACCTACAATGAGCAGTTCTTC
CDR3: CASSSSSGNTYNEQFF
size: -
D: TRBD2
J: TRBJ2-1
V: TRBV4-3

DNA: TGTGCCAGCAGCGTAGGCGACAGGGGCAACGAGCAGTACTTC
CDR3: CASSVGDRGNEQYF
size: -
D: TRBD1
J: TRBJ2-7
V: TRBV9